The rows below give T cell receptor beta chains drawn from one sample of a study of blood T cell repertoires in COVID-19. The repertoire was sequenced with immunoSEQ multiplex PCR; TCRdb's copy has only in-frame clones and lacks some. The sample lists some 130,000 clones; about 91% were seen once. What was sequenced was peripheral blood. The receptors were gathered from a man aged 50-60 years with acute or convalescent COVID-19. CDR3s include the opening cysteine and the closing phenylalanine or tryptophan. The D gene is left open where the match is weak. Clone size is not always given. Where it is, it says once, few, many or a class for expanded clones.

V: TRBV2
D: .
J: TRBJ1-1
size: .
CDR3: CASRGDLNTEAFF
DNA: TGTGCCAGCAGGGGAGACCTGAACACTGAAGCTTTCTTT

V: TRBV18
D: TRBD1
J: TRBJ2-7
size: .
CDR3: CASSLTGGTYEQYF
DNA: TGTGCCAGCTCACTGACAGGGGGGACCTACGAGCAGTACTTC

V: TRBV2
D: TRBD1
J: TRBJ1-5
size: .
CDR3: CASSASGTGSNQPQHF
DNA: TGTGCCAGCAGCGCTTCCGGGACAGGTAGCAATCAGCCCCAGCATTTT

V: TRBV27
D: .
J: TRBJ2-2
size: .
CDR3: CASSTAGSLTGELFF
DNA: TGTGCCAGCAGTACGGCGGGATCCCTCACCGGGGAGCTGTTTTTT

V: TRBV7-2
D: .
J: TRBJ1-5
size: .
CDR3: CASSSGEGMPQHF
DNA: TGTGCCAGCAGCTCAGGGGAAGGAATGCCCCAGCATTTT

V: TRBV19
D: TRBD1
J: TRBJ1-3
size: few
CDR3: CASLRQGVGNTIYF
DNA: TGTGCCAGCCTTCGACAGGGTGTAGGGAACACCATATATTTT

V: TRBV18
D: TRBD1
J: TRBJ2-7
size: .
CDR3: CASSPKSRQGNEQYF
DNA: TGTGCCAGCTCACCAAAATCGAGACAGGGGAACGAGCAGTACTTC

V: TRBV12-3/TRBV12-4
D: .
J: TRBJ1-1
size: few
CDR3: CASSFGNTEAFF
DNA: TGTGCCAGCAGTTTCGGTAACACTGAAGCTTTCTTT

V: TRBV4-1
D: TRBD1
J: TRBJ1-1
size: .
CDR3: CASSQDQRGRPEKNTEAFF
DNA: TGCGCCAGCAGCCAAGATCAGAGGGGGCGGCCGGAAAAGAACACTGAAGCTTTCTTT

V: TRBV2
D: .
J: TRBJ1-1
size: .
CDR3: CASSDRGRRAFF
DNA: TGTGCCAGCAGTGACAGGGGCAGGAGAGCTTTCTTT

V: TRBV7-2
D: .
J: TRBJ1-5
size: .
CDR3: CASSLGTATSNQPQHF
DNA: TGTGCCAGCAGCTTAGGGACAGCCACCAGCAATCAGCCCCAGCATTTT

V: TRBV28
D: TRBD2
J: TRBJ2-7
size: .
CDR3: CASSGATRGVTYEQYF
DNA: TGTGCCAGCAGTGGTGCGACGCGGGGGGTTACCTACGAGCAGTACTTC

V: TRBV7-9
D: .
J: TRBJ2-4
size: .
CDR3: CASSSSAPGDPGDF
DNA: TGTGCCAGCAGCTCCTCCGCCCCGGGAGACCCGGGGGACTTC

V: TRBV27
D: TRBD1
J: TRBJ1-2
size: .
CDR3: CASSSLDRGNYGYTF
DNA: TGTGCCAGCAGTTCCCTGGACAGGGGAAACTATGGCTACACCTTC

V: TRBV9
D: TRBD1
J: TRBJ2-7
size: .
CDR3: CASSVGGQGLYEQYF
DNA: TGTGCCAGCAGCGTAGGTGGACAGGGACTCTACGAGCAGTACTTC

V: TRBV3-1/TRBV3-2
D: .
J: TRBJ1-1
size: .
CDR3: CASSQDRTGLRAFF
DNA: TGTGCCAGCAGCCAAGATCGAACAGGCTTGAGAGCTTTCTTT

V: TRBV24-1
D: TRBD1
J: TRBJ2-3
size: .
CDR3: CATSDLQGDASTDTQYF
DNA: TGTGCCACCAGTGACCTACAGGGGGATGCTAGCACAGATACGCAGTATTTT

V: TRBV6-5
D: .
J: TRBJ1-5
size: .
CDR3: CASSRHTTGGQPQHF
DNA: TGTGCCAGCAGTCGACATACTACCGGGGGTCAGCCCCAGCATTTT

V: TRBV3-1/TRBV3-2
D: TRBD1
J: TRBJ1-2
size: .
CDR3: CASSRQGSYGYTF
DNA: TGTGCCAGCAGCCGACAGGGTAGCTATGGCTACACCTTC

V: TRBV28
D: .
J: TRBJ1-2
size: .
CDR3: CASSLIRVTNYGYTF
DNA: TGTGCCAGCAGTTTAATCCGGGTTACTAACTATGGCTACACCTTC

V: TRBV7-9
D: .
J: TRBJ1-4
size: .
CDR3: CASSPSQGRSEKLFF
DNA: TGTGCCAGCAGCCCTAGTCAGGGAAGGAGTGAAAAACTGTTTTTT

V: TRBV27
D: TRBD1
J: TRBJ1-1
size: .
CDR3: CASSDGTGGDTEAFF
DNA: TGTGCCAGCAGTGACGGGACAGGGGGGGACACTGAAGCTTTCTTT

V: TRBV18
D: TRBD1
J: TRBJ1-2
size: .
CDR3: CASSLGQGSVYGYTF
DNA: TGTGCCAGCTCACTGGGACAGGGTAGTGTATATGGCTACACCTTC

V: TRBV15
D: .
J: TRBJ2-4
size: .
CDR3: CATSRAHLSQGSAKNIQYF
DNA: TGTGCCACCAGCAGAGCCCACCTCTCTCAGGGTTCAGCCAAAAACATTCAGTACTTC

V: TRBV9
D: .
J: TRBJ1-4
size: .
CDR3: CASSDPRKLFF
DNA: TGTGCCAGCAGCGACCCGAGAAAACTGTTTTTT

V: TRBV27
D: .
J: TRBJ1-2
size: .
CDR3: CASSSGWWGQDGYTF
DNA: TGTGCCAGCAGTTCCGGGTGGTGGGGACAAGATGGCTACACCTTC

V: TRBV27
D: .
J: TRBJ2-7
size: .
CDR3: CASRGHMMDEQYF
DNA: TGTGCCAGCAGGGGACATATGATGGACGAGCAGTACTTC

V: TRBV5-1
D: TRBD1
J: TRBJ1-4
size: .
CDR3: CASSYQGDEKLFF
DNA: TGCGCCAGCAGTTATCAGGGGGACGAAAAACTGTTTTTT

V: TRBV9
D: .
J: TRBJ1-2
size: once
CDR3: CASSPMTADYGYTF
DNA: TGTGCCAGCAGCCCTATGACAGCCGACTATGGCTACACCTTC

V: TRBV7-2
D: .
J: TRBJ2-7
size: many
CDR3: CASSLAGGGSYEQYF
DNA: TGTGCCAGCAGCTTAGCGGGAGGAGGTTCCTACGAGCAGTACTTC

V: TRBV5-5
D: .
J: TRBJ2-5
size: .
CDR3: CASSRPKETQYF
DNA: TGTGCCAGCAGCCGCCCTAAAGAGACCCAGTACTTC

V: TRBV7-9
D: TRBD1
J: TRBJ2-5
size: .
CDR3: CASSSPGGQGEETQYF
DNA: TGTGCCAGCAGCTCCCCAGGGGGCCAAGGCGAAGAGACCCAGTACTTC

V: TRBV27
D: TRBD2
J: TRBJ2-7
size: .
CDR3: CASSRTRSGLPYEQYF
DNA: TGTGCCAGCAGTCGGACGCGTAGCGGGCTTCCCTACGAGCAGTACTTC

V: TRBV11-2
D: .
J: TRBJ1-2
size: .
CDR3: CASSRPEVPLRYGYTF
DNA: TGTGCCAGCAGCCGGCCCGAGGTCCCCTTAAGATATGGCTACACCTTC

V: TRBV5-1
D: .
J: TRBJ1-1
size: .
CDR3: CASSLPPRGTEAFF
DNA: TGCGCCAGCAGCTTACCCCCCAGGGGCACTGAAGCTTTCTTT

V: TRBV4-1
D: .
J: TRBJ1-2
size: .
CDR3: CASSVEGYYGYTF
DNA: TGCGCCAGCAGCGTCGAGGGTTACTATGGCTACACCTTC